A single sample is the source of the 22 T cell receptor beta chains below, sequenced in a study of blood T cell repertoires in COVID-19. Some clones are missing from TCRdb's copy, which holds only in-frame ones; the method was immunoSEQ multiplex PCR. The sample gives 150,000 to 200,000 clones, about 86% of which show up once; 15% to 20% is in the top ten. Sequenced input: peripheral blood. All receptors come from a woman older than 75 with acute or convalescent COVID-19.

This clone was detected only once. The chain employs TRBV5-8 and TRBJ2-7, with D unclear. The germline V and J ends were trimmed by 0 bases and 2 bases, with 6 bases remaining between them. Germline values: CDR1 SGHTS, CDR2 YDEGEE. The length of the CDR3 is 13 residues. CDR3 protein: CASSLVHTYEQYF. In DNA, the CDR3 is TGTGCCAGCAGCTTGGTGCACACCTACGAGCAGTACTTC.

The genes are TRBV7-9 and TRBJ1-1; a weak D match, TRBD1 (6 bases). The CDR3 is made up of 17 amino acids. Germline CDR1 SEHNR, CDR2 FQNEAQ (reference sequence). The germline V and J ends were trimmed by 5 bases and 1 base, with 20 bases remaining between them. The CDR3 nucleotides read TGTGCCAGCAGCCCAGGGGCCCTACTGGGGGAGAACACTGAAGCTTTCTTT. Translated, it gives CASSPGALLGENTEAFF.

The chain joins TRBV18 to TRBJ2-6; the match to TRBD1 covers 9 bases. This CDR3 is built from 16 residues. The germline V gene has CDR1 KGHSH and CDR2 LQKENI. After removal of 1 base from V and 2 bases from J, the junction contained 0 bases not matched to a gene. CDR3 sequence reads: CASSPRDRAGANVLTF. For the CDR3, the DNA is TGTGCCAGCTCACCACGGGACAGGGCTGGGGCCAACGTCCTGACTTTC.

The chain has TRBV6-2 or TRBV6-3 and TRBJ2-7; the D gene is possibly TRBD2 (6 bases). In germline, CDR1 is MNHEY, CDR2 SVGEGT. V was trimmed by 0 bases and J by 3 bases, leaving 15 bases between them. The CDR3 has 16 amino acids. CDR3: CASSYSIGGMGYEQYF. CDR3 nucleotides: TGTGCCAGCAGTTACTCGATTGGAGGGATGGGCTACGAGCAGTACTTC.

This sequence joins TRBV9 and TRBJ2-1; TRBD1 matches 8 bases. V lost 0 bases, J lost 5 bases, and 7 bases stayed unmatched. The CDR3 contains 16 residues. CDR1 SGDLS and CDR2 YYNGEE come from the germline V gene. The CDR3 nucleotides read TGTGCCAGCAGCGTAGTGCAGGGGGCTATGAACAATGAGCAGTTCTTC. This sequence encodes CASSVVQGAMNNEQFF.

The gene calls are TRBV19 and TRBJ2-3, with 10 bases matching TRBD2. V trimming: 7 bases; J trimming: 1 base; junction bases outside the gene matches: 8. The CDR3 covers 16 residues. CDR1 LNHDA and CDR2 SQIVND come from the germline V gene (reference sequence). CDR3 protein: CASTHRGTSGTDTQYF. DNA for the CDR3: TGTGCCAGTACCCATAGGGGGACTAGCGGCACAGATACGCAGTATTTT.

The J gene is TRBJ2-2, the V gene TRBV5-6; 12 bases fit TRBD2. The CDR3 contains 15 residues. The trim removed 4 bases at V and 4 bases at J, leaving 2 bases unmatched. Germline V CDR1 and CDR2: SGHDT, YYEEEE. The CDR3 DNA sequence: TGTGCCAGCAGCCCTAGCGGGGGGGTCACCGGGGAGCTGTTTTTT. This encodes CASSPSGGVTGELFF.

The chain is built from TRBV6-5 and TRBJ2-7; 7 positions agree with TRBD2. V lost 6 bases, J lost 1 base, and 6 bases stayed unmatched. The CDR3 length is 14 residues. Germline-derived CDR1 and CDR2 are MNHEY and SVGAGI. The CDR3 here is CASRKRGPSYEQYF. The CDR3 bases are TGTGCCAGCAGGAAGCGGGGACCTTCCTACGAGCAGTACTTC.

For the CDR3, the DNA is TGTGCCAGCAGCCAAGAACGGCCATGGACAGGGGGCTCGGATACGCAGTATTTT. Its protein product is CASSQERPWTGGSDTQYF. The V gene is TRBV3-1 (or the pseudogene TRBV3-2), the J gene TRBJ2-3; 11 bases are a match to TRBD1. The V and J ends lost 0 bases and 6 bases, in that order; junction bases with no gene match: 11. The germline gives CDR1 LGHDT, CDR2 YNNKEL (reference sequence). The CDR3 is made up of 18 amino acids.

The rearrangement uses TRBV10-3 and TRBJ2-7, with unresolved D. V was shortened by 6 bases and J by 5 bases, with 8 bases between the two germline ends. The CDR3 sequence is 11 residues long. In germline, CDR1 is ENHRY, CDR2 SYGVKD. CDR3 in amino acids: CAIRNADEQYF. For the CDR3, the DNA is TGTGCCATCAGAAACGCGGACGAGCAGTACTTC.

V is TRBV4-3 and J is TRBJ2-1; D is undetermined. CDR3 length: 14 residues. Germline CDR1 is LGHNA and CDR2 is YSLEER. V was pared by 1 base and J by 6 bases, with 10 bases between. CDR3 DNA: TGCGCCAGCAGCCAAGGTTCCCTTTCCAATGAGCAGTTCTTC. This gives the protein CASSQGSLSNEQFF.

The rearrangement uses TRBV19 and TRBJ1-4; the D is unclear. The germline V and J ends were trimmed by 10 bases and 0 bases, with 12 bases remaining between them. In germline, CDR1 is LNHDA, CDR2 SQIVND (reference sequence). CDR3 length equals 14 residues. As DNA, the CDR3 is TGTGCCACCTCGGAGGCCGCAACTAATGAAAAACTGTTTTTT. The encoded protein is CATSEAATNEKLFF. Combining the CDR3 with reference TRBV19 and TRBJ1-4 gives the whole variable domain DGGITQSPKYLFRKEGQNVTLSCEQNLNHDAMYWYRQDPGQGLRLIYYSQIVNDFQKGDIAEGYSVSREKKESFPLTVTSAQKNPTAFYLCATSEAATNEKLFFGSGTQLSVL.

The chain recombines TRBV21-1 with TRBJ1-5; the table gives TRBD1 as D, unverified against the DNA. TRBV21-1 is reported as a pseudogene. The CDR3 is 18 residues long. The CDR3 reads CASTKQGFLLYSNQPQHF. The CDR3 DNA is TGTGCCAGCACCAAACAGGGGTTCCTCCTGTATAGCAATCAGCCCCAGCATTTT.

In its sample, this clone was seen once. CDR3 sequence reads: CASSVTGLAGVEEQYF. The CDR3 region has the DNA TGTGCCAGCAGCGTTACAGGACTAGCGGGGGTAGAGGAGCAGTACTTC. The chain couples TRBV9 to TRBJ2-7; 13 bases agree with TRBD2. V trimming: 2 bases; J trimming: 7 bases; junction bases outside the gene matches: 9. The CDR3 runs to 16 residues. Germline assignment: CDR1 SGDLS and CDR2 YYNGEE.

In its sample, this clone was seen once. The V gene is TRBV5-4, the J gene TRBJ1-2; possible D gene TRBD1, 6 bases. Germline V gene data show CDR1 as SGHNT and CDR2 as YYREEE (reference sequence). Between the trimmed V and J ends, which lost 4 bases and 2 bases, there was a span of 12 bases. This CDR3 is built from 14 residues. CDR3 residues: CASSPVGGNYGYTF. The DNA for the CDR3 is TGTGCCAGCAGCCCGGTAGGGGGAAACTATGGCTACACCTTC.

The table lists this clone with a few counts. The chain recombines TRBV19 with TRBJ2-3, with 7 nucleotides matching TRBD1. J gave up 0 bases and V 5 bases, and 5 bases lay outside the gene matches. Germline V gives CDR1 LNHDA, CDR2 SQIVND (reference sequence). This CDR3 region has 15 residues. CDR3 residues: CASSSQQGSTDTQYF. CDR3 DNA: TGTGCCAGTAGTTCCCAACAGGGGAGCACAGATACGCAGTATTTT.

About this clone itself: This specimen includes other DNA sequences encoding the same CDR3. This chain links TRBV10-1 with TRBJ1-1, with D uncertain. V gave up 6 bases and J gave up 0 bases, with 8 bases separating them. This CDR3 has 13 residues. Germline lookup yields CDR1 WNHNN and CDR2 SYGVQD (reference sequence). The CDR3 DNA reads as TGCGCCAGCAGAGACACAATGAACACTGAAGCTTTCTTT. This gives the protein CASRDTMNTEAFF.

The chain recombines TRBV27 with TRBJ1-6; no clear D. The V end lost 5 bases, the J end lost 0 bases, and 14 bases lay between the germline ends. The CDR3 sequence is 17 residues long. CDR1 is MNHEY and CDR2 is SMNVEV in the germline V gene (reference sequence). CDR3 sequence reads: CASSPPGVGSYNSPLHF. CDR3 bases: TGTGCCAGCAGTCCTCCGGGAGTCGGCTCCTATAATTCACCCCTCCACTTT.

The gene calls are TRBV29-1 and TRBJ2-1; 11 bases are a match to TRBD2. The V gene's germline CDR1 is SQVTM and CDR2 ANQGSEA. This CDR3 is built from 17 residues. V dropped 0 bases and J dropped 6; count of bases not matched to a gene: 10. The CDR3 region has the DNA TGCAGCGTTGAAGATAAGGGACTAGCGGCGACTTCCAATGAGCAGTTCTTC. This gives the protein CSVEDKGLAATSNEQFF.

There are a few counts of this clone. The chain joins TRBV30 to TRBJ2-5, with 10 bases identical to TRBD2. This CDR3 spans 14 amino acids. V trimming: 5 bases; J trimming: 4 bases; junction bases outside the gene matches: 7. CDR1 and CDR2 (germline): GTSNPN, SVGIG (reference sequence). This CDR3 is CAWQSGGASETQYF. Written as DNA, the CDR3 is TGTGCCTGGCAGAGCGGGGGGGCGTCAGAGACCCAGTACTTC.

The V call is TRBV11-3, the J call TRBJ2-1; maybe TRBD1 (5 bases). There are 15 residues in the CDR3. Looked up from germline, CDR1 is SGHNT and CDR2 is YENEEA. V shed 0 bases and J shed 12 bases, with 18 bases lying between them. The CDR3 reads CASSLDSRQPGRQFF. The CDR3 bases are TGTGCCAGCAGCTTAGATTCACGACAGCCTGGGCGGCAGTTCTTC.

The V gene is TRBV27, the J gene TRBJ1-5; 8 nucleotides agree with TRBD1. Unmatched junction bases numbered 3, after V lost 6 bases and J lost 2 bases. Germline V lookup: CDR1 MNHEY, CDR2 SMNVEV (reference sequence). The CDR3 consists of 14 residues. The CDR3: CASRGQGGNQPQHF. In nucleotides, the CDR3 is TGTGCCAGCAGAGGACAGGGTGGCAATCAGCCCCAGCATTTT.